This TCR beta chain was sequenced during a study of cytomegalovirus exposure and HLA in healthy donors (dated by TCRdb to about 2017). At the level of the whole study: According to an earlier analysis of around 600 of the donors, about 179 million T cells yielded roughly 110 million unique TCR beta sequences and about 300 Gb of sequence data. To study patterns of TCR occurrence, a later analysis re-analyzed previously published TCR beta repertoires from 600 to 750 donors and added high-resolution HLA genotyping. Besides the first cohort of more than 650 subjects, a separate validation cohort made up of roughly 120 different subjects was used. Donor age, sex, ethnicity and CMV serostatus were compiled alongside the repertoire data. In an earlier analysis of about 590 of the donors, high-throughput TCR beta sequencing was used to judge whether each TCR beta V gene segment behaved as functional or pseudogenic. The aim of the study was to test whether cataloging public T cell receptors could identify signatures of past pathogen exposure. All discovery cohort repertoires had been generated using a single sequencing platform. A later genetic analysis used genome-wide SNP genotypes for about three fifths of the 666 donors, treating that subset as a discovery cohort. High-throughput TCR immunosequencing, statistical association of individual TCRs with disease status, and machine learning were combined to predict cytomegalovirus infection status. Rather than drawing on any new phenotypic data, the later analysis identified candidate immune exposures from TCR beta sequences and the way those sequences occurred across donors. The number of typed donors differed by locus: about 629-640 for A, B, C, DRB1 and DQB1; approximately 520 for DQA1; 606 for DPA1; and roughly 470 for DPB1. Approximately 300 gigabases of sequencing data and tens of millions of unique TCR sequences were included in an early release covering several hundred HLA-typed donors. Among 398 genotyped donors of the cohort, an average of 235,054 unique TCR beta nucleotide sequences were sequenced per donor, around 18% of them non-productive. The study used immunosequencing to profile the T cell repertoires of 666 subjects and linked those repertoires to cytomegalovirus serostatus. Among the roughly 390 genotyped donors, around 81% belonged to the genetic ancestry cluster associated with self-reported Caucasian donors. Roughly five DR-DQ haplotypes were handled as single units for association and clustering, since linkage in the cohort was strong. Both class I and class II loci were covered by HLA typing, at four-digit resolution.

Results the study describes overall, beyond this receptor: Linkage disequilibrium might explain the correlated functional status among segregating V segments, but an unknown experimental factor could not be excluded. A group of highly shared sequence variants was considered likely to be a technical artifact of the sequencing pipeline. This cohort had only TCR beta chains sequenced, and the lack of alpha or paired-chain data limited which features could be detected. According to the authors, the approach could potentially be generalized to other disease states and immunological phenotypes. Broadly in line with IMGT annotations, most TCR beta V segments showed up in productive rearrangements about 90% or about 30% of the time in an earlier analysis of several hundred of the donors. Sequencing depth was assumed to be roughly uniform across donors in the presence/absence analyses, though that assumption may not hold. In a later genetic analysis, a missense DCLRE1C variant was associated with V-gene and J-gene trimming of TCR beta chains, and the association was replicated in an independent cohort. Most TCR sequences were seen in very few donors, while some public TCRs were found in many individuals. The earlier analysis of 587 of the donors excluded over 15 rarely observed V segments, including chromosome 9 orphons, because counts were too low. For the cohort, immune exposure information was limited to CMV serostatus. Specific HLA alleles were associated with about 17,000 TCR beta sequences at a false discovery rate of 0.05 in a later analysis. Because HLA typing was unavailable for some donors at each locus, only the typed subset was used in association tests. Compared with equally common non-associated chains, HLA-associated TCR beta chains in a later analysis were more clonally expanded and had lower generation probabilities. Compared with the approximately 600-donor mean, donors in an Asian-associated ancestry cluster had fewer N-insertions in productive TCRs, according to a later genetic analysis. A few of the identified cytomegalovirus-associated TCR beta chains were confirmed in vitro to be specific for cytomegalovirus antigens. According to a later analysis, parvovirus B19, influenza, CMV and Epstein-Barr virus appeared linked to several top co-occurrence clusters. In a later analysis, the rate of TCR association differed among HLA loci, with DRB1 alleles having the most associated TCRs and HLA-C alleles having the fewest. A further reported finding was that TCR beta sequences accurately predicted the HLA-A and HLA-B alleles for most subjects in the first cohort. The 87-base-pair reads could not distinguish some IMGT-functional V segments, including TRBV6-2 and TRBV6-3, so those segments were excluded. The classifier was reported to diagnose cytomegalovirus status with high specificity and sensitivity in both the original and validation cohorts. A later analysis found that most CMV-associated TCR beta chains appeared HLA-restricted, with HLA associations seemingly driven largely by CMV exposure. Strong co-occurrence of HLA alleles, especially DR and DQ, made assigning TCR associations to individual alleles difficult. In the study, around 160 TCR beta chains were listed as associated with cytomegalovirus.

The cohort was made up of 500 to 800 healthy bone marrow donors. Cohort members were all nominally healthy when sampled, although unrecorded immune exposures were likely present. The donor tested CMV seropositive, placing the donor among the 289 seropositive members of the cohort. Every donor gave a peripheral blood sample, and the peripheral blood mononuclear cells from that sample were used for TCR beta sequencing. Genomic DNA extraction from the blood cell samples was performed with the Qiagen DNeasy Blood Extraction Kit. Libraries were constructed by the immunoSEQ multiplex PCR assay. A mixture of 60 forward primers for TCR Vbeta segments and 13 reverse primers for TCR Jbeta segments was used in the multiplex PCR. The CDR3 region of rearranged TCR beta genes was amplified from genomic DNA by a multiplex PCR assay. The amplified TCR beta libraries were sequenced on the Illumina HiSeq System as 87-base-pair reads. The source study handled its data this way. A later analysis tallied 75 million to 95 million unique TCR beta chains across the 610 or so repertoires, and about 10 million of those chains were shared by two or more donors. A nearest-neighbor algorithm error-corrected the raw reads and collapsed the reads into unique sequences, merging closely related sequences to remove PCR and sequencing errors. CDR3 sequences were aligned to IMGT reference sequences to assign V, D and J gene segments. For a sequence to be retained, a match of at least six nucleotides to both a V gene segment and a J gene segment was required. Rearrangements were called productive when the CDR3 lacked stop codons and stayed in frame with V and J; all others were non-productive. Following IMGT convention, CDR3 was defined as the stretch from the second conserved V-encoded cysteine to the conserved J-encoded phenylalanine. The earlier analysis of about 610 of the donors excluded sequences that lacked an unambiguous match to a single V gene segment. An earlier analysis of 500 to 700 of the donors classified V segments as functional when productive rearrangements were above 56.7% and as segregating when the standard deviation between donors was above 5%. A statistical classification framework was built for diagnosing cytomegalovirus status from the catalog of TCR beta chain sequences. In a later analysis, V and J genes were assigned by comparing TCR nucleotide sequences against IMGT/GENE-DB human TR gene sequences. The TCRdist pipeline was used in a later analysis to assign CDR3 sequences and most-parsimonious VDJ recombination scenarios. In a later analysis, each TCR beta chain was defined by its CDR3 amino acid sequence together with its V-gene family, and reads without a unique V-gene family were excluded. To address suspected cross-contamination and a sequencing artifact, a later analysis removed approximately 600 highly shared, low-generation-probability nucleotide sequences. In a later analysis, a clonal expansion index for each public chain was calculated from normalized within-repertoire ranks of inferred template counts. In a later analysis, generation probabilities were computed with a VDJ recombination model fitted to out-of-frame rearrangements, and the resulting probabilities were checked against IGoR. Hypergeometric tests were used in a later analysis to score TCR-TCR, TCR-HLA and TCR-CMV co-occurrence, with a repertoire-size bias correction applied to the TCR pairs. A later analysis estimated false discovery rates by permuting HLA or CMV assignments 20 times. A later analysis grouped co-occurring TCRs with DBSCAN, adding TCRdist sequence similarity when clustering within HLA-allele-positive subsets. Co-occurrence clustering excluded repertoires with fewer than 30,000 or more than 120,000 public chains, plus five with anomalous nucleotide sharing. The clones in this table, taken by TCRdb from immuneACCESS, are in-frame only. Not every clone is retained; where verified, under half of the shortfall comes from an unresolved V gene, and the cause of the rest is unknown. Clone size and V and J calls were adopted from that table, with D and trimming inferred from the DNA. The sample data list more than 95,000 clones, and 70% to 80% of these were observed just once. In total, the top ten clones hold under 9.5% of the sample.

To note about this clone: Its cognate antigen has yet to be identified. No per-base quality is available; no much larger clone lies one base away.

Trimming takes 1 base from V and 1 base from J, and the germline ends sit 8 bases apart. The germline V gene gives CDR1 as SGHDT and CDR2 as YYEEEE. The CDR3 spans 14 residues, from the cysteine through the phenylalanine. Solely the CDR3 DNA is kept, with 42 bases framed from the first base. This chain is built from TRBV5-6 and TRBJ2-5, and perhaps TRBD2 as D gene, on 6 matching bases. The specimen was PBMCs. The receptor was isolated from a woman aged 45 to 65 in good health and CMV-seropositive. The CDR3 has the sequence CASSLWEAQETQYF. The base sequence is TGTGCCAGCAGCTTGTGGGAGGCCCAAGAGACCCAGTACTTC.